The present T cell receptor beta chain was sequenced within a study of cytomegalovirus exposure and HLA in healthy donors. The PCR was carried out with 60 Vbeta primers and 13 Jbeta primers. Repertoires were generated with immunoSEQ multiplex PCR, while TCRdb's copy carries only in-frame clones and drops some. The profile shows about 140,000 clones, approximately 68% of them singletons. Study results and limitations: A list of 150 or so TCR beta chains associated with cytomegalovirus was given. CMV antigen specificity was confirmed in vitro for three CMV-associated chains.

Comments on this clone: Its antigen is still unknown.

Source material: PBMCs. The source of this sequence is a man aged 40-55 years in good health and CMV-seronegative.

CDR3 amino acids: CASSLRGTQYF. In DNA form, the CDR3 reads TGTGCCAGCAGCTTAAGGGGGACCCAGTACTTC. The gene calls are TRBV7-8 and TRBJ2-5; maybe TRBD1 (5 bases). The CDR3 extends over 11 amino acids. The germline V and J ends were trimmed by 2 bases and 7 bases, with 5 bases remaining between them. The germline V gene encodes CDR1 SGHVS and CDR2 FQNEAQ.